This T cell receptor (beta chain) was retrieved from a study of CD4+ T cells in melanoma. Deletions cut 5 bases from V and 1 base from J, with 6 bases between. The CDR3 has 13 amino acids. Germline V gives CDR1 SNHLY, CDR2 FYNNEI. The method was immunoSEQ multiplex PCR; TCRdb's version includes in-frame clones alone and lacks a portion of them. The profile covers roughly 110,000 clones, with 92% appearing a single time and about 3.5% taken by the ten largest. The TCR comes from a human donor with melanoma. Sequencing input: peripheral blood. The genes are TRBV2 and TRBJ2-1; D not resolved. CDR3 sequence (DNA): TGTGCCAGCAGTCGTTCATCCTACAATGAGCAGTTCTTC. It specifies CASSRSSYNEQFF.